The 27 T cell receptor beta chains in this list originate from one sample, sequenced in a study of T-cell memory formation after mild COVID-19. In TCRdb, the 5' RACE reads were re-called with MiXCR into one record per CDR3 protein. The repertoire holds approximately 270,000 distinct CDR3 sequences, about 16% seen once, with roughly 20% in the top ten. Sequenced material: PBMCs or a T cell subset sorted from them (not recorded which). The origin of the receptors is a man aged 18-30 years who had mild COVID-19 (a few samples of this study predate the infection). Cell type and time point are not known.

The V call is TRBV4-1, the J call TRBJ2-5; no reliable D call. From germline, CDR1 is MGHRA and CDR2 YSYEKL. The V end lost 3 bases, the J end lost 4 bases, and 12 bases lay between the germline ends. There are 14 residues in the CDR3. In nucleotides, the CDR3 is TGCGCCAGCAGCCAGGTCTTAAGGTCAGAGACCCAGTACTTC. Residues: CASSQVLRSETQYF.

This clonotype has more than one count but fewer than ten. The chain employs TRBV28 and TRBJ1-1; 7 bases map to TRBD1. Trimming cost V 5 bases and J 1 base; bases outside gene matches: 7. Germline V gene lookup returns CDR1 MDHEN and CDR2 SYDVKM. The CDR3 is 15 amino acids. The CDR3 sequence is CASSPTDRENTEAFF. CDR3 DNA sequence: TGTGCCAGCAGTCCCACTGACAGGGAGAACACTGAAGCTTTCTTT.

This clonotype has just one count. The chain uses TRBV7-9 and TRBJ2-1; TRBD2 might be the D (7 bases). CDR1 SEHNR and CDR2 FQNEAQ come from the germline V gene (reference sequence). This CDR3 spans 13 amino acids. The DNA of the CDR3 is TGTGCGGGGTCGACAGGCCGGGGGGATGAGCAGTTCTTC. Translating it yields CAGSTGRGDEQFF.

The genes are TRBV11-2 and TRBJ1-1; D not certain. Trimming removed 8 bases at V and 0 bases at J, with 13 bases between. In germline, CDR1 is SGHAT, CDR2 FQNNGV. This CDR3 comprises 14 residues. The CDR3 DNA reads TGTGCCAGCTCGGGCCTCACCATGAACACTGAAGCTTTCTTT. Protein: CASSGLTMNTEAFF.

The CDR3 DNA reads as TGTGCCAGCAGCCCCCGCTTCGGTGGGGACAATGAGCAGTTCTTC. This sequence encodes CASSPRFGGDNEQFF. The gene calls are TRBV7-9 and TRBJ2-1, with D uncertain. Germline loops: CDR1 SEHNR, CDR2 FQNEAQ (reference sequence). Trimming removed 5 bases from V and 5 bases from J, with 16 bases in between. The CDR3 runs 15 residues.

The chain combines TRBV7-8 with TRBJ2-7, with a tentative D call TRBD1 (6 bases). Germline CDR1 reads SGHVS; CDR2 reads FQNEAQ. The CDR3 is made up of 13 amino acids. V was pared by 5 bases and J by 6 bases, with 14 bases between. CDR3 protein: CASSPYQQGEQYF. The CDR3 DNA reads TGTGCCAGCAGCCCTTATCAACAGGGCGAGCAGTACTTC.

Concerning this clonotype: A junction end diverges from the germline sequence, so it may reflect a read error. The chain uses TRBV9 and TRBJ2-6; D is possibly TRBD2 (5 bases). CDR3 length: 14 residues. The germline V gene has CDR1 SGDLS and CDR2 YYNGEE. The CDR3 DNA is TGTGCCGGCAGCCCCCGGGGAGGGGCCAACGTCCTGACTTTC. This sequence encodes CAGSPRGGANVLTF.

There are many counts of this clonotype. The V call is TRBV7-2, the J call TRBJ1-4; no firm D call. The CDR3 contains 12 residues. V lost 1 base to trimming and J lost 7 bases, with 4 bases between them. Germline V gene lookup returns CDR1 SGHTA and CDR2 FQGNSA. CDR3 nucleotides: TGTGCCAGCAGCTTAGTTGGTGAAAAACTGTTTTTT. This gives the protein CASSLVGEKLFF.

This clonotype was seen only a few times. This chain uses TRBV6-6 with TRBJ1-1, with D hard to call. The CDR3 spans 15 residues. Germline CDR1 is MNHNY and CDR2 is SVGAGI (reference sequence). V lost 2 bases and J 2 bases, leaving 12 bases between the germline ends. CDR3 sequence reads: CASSYPNSQNTEAFF. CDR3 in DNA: TGTGCCAGCAGTTACCCTAACTCACAAAACACTGAAGCTTTCTTT.

CDR3 sequence: CSARRAVDYGYTF. The CDR3 DNA is TGCAGTGCTAGGCGGGCAGTAGACTATGGCTACACCTTC. The V call is TRBV20-1, the J call TRBJ1-2, with D unclear. The CDR3 loop spans 13 amino acids. Trimming pared 3 bases from V and 3 bases from J, leaving 11 bases between. The germline gives CDR1 DFQATT, CDR2 SNEGSKA (reference sequence).

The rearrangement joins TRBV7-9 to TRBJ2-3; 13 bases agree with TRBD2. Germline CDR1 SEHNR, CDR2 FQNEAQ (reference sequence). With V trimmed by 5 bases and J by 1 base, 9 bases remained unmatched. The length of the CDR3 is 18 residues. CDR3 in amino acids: CASSEVGTSGVRTDTQYF. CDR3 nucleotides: TGTGCCAGCAGCGAAGTTGGGACTAGCGGGGTTCGCACAGATACGCAGTATTTT.

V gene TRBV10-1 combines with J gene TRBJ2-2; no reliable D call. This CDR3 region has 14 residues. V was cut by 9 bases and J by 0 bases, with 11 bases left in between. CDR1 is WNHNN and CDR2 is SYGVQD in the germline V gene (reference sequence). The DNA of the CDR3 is TGCGCCAGTAGACGGAACGCGAACACCGGGGAGCTGTTTTTT. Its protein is CASRRNANTGELFF.

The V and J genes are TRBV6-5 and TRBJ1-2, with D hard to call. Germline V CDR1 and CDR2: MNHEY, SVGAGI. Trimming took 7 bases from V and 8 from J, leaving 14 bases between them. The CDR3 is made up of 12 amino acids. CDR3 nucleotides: TGTGCCAGCACCCTGGCAGGAGGAGGCTACACCTTC. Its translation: CASTLAGGGYTF.

CDR3 nucleotides: TGCGCCAGCAGCTTGGTCAGGGCCCAGGATACGCAGTATTTT. Encoded protein: CASSLVRAQDTQYF. The V gene is TRBV5-1, the J gene TRBJ2-3; possible D gene TRBD1, 5 bases. Trimming pared 0 bases from V and 6 bases from J, leaving 11 bases between. The CDR3 consists of 14 residues. CDR1 and CDR2 (germline): SGHRS, YFSETQ.

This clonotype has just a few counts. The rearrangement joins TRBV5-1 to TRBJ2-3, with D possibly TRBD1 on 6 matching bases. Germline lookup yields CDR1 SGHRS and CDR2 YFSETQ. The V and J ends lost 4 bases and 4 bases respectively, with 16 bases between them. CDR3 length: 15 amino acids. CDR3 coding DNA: TGCGCCAGCAGCCCACAGGGTACCGGTGCAGATACGCAGTATTTT. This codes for CASSPQGTGADTQYF.

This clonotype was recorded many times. The DNA for the CDR3 is TGTGCCAGCAGTGAAGCGGGGGGGCAAGAGACCCAGTACTTC. Protein product: CASSEAGGQETQYF. The chain uses TRBV6-1 and TRBJ2-5; 7 bases fit TRBD2. The CDR3 spans 14 residues. Germline V CDR1 and CDR2: MNHNS, SASEGT. V shed 0 bases, J shed 2 bases, and the junction held 0 bases outside the gene matches.

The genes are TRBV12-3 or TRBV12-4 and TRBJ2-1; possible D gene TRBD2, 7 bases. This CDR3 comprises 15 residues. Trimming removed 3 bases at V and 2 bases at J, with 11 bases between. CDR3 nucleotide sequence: TGTGCCAGCAGTTTTTCGGGGGGCGCCTACAATGAGCAGTTCTTC. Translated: CASSFSGGAYNEQFF.

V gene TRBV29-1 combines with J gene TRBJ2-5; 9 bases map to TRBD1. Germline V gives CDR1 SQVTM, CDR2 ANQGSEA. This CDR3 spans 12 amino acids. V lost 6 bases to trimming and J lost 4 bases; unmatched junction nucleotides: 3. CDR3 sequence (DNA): TGCAGCGTCGGACAGGGGAGAGAGACCCAGTACTTC. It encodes CSVGQGRETQYF.

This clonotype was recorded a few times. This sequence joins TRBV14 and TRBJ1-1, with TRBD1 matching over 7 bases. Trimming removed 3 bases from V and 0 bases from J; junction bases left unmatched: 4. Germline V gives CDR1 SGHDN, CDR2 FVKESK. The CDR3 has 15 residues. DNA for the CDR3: TGTGCCAGCAGCCAGCTGACAGGGCTGAACACTGAAGCTTTCTTT. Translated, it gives CASSQLTGLNTEAFF.

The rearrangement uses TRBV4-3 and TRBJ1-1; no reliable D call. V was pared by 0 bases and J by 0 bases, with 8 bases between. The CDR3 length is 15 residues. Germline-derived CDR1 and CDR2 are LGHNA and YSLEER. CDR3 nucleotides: TGCGCCAGCAGCCAAGACAGGAGGATGAACACTGAAGCTTTCTTT. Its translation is CASSQDRRMNTEAFF.

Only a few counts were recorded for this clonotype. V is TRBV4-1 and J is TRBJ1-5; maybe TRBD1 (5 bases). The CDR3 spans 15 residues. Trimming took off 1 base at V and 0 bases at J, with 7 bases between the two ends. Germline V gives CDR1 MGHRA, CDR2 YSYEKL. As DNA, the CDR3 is TGCGCCAGCAGCCAAGGGCAGGGTAGCAATCAGCCCCAGCATTTT. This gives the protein CASSQGQGSNQPQHF.

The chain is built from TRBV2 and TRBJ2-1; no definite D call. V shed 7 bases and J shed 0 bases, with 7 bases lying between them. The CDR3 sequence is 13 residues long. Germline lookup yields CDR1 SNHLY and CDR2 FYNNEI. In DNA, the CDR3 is TGTGCCAGCACACTGAGCTCCTACAATGAGCAGTTCTTC. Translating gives CASTLSSYNEQFF.

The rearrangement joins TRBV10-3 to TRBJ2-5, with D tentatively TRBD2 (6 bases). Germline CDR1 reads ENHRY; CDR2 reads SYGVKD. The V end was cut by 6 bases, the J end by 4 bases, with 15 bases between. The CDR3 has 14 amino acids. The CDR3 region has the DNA TGTGCCATCAGCACGGGGGAGGCCCTAGAGACCCAGTACTTC. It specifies CAISTGEALETQYF.

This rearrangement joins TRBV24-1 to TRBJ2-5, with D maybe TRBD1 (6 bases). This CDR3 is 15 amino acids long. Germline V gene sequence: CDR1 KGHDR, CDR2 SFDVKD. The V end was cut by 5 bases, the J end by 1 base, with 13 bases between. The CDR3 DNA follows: TGTGCCACCAGTGCACAGCAGGGGAGCCAAGAGACCCAGTACTTC. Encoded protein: CATSAQQGSQETQYF.

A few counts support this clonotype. CDR3 residues: CASSSPTSTGSNYGYTF. The CDR3, as DNA: TGTGCCAGCAGTTCCCCCACTTCGACAGGGTCTAACTATGGCTACACCTTC. The rearrangement links TRBV28 to TRBJ1-2; 7 positions match TRBD1. The CDR3 extends over 17 amino acids. Germline V gives CDR1 MDHEN, CDR2 SYDVKM. The ends lost 4 bases at V and 0 bases at J; junction bases unmatched: 11.

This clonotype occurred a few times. The DNA for the CDR3 is TGTGCCAGCAGCTTAGTCGTGCAGGGGTTCTACGAGCAGTACTTC. It encodes CASSLVVQGFYEQYF. V gene TRBV7-2 combines with J gene TRBJ2-7, with D possibly TRBD1 on 6 matching bases. CDR3 length: 15 amino acids. Germline V gene sequence: CDR1 SGHTA, CDR2 FQGNSA. The V and J ends lost 1 base and 3 bases respectively, with 13 bases between them.

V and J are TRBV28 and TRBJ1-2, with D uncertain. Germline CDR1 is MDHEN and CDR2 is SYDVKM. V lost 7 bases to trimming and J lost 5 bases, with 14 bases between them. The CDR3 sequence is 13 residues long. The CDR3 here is CASNNRQIYGYTF. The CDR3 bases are TGTGCCAGCAACAACCGCCAGATATATGGCTACACCTTC.